Listed below are T cell receptor beta chains from one sample, sequenced in a study of T cells in Graves' hyperthyroidism and ophthalmopathy. Each CDR3 protein is one row after TCRdb ran MiXCR on the multiplex PCR reads. Of about 250,000 distinct CDR3 sequences listed, approximately 25% were seen once; the top ten hold under 40%. The sequencing input was blood. Receptors were obtained from a woman aged 40 to 55 with Graves' ophthalmopathy. Each CDR3 is given with its conserved first and last residue. The D gene is left open where the match is weak. Clone size is shown for a subset of rows, as once, few, many or a class of expanded clone.

CDR3nt | CDR3aa | j_gene | d_gene | v_gene | abundance
TGTGCCAGCTGTACGGACCCTTCCTACGAGCAGTACTTC | CASCTDPSYEQYF | TRBJ2-7 | . | TRBV28 | many
TGTGCCAGCAGTGGGACTAGCGGATTCCAAGAGACCCAGTACTTC | CASSGTSGFQETQYF | TRBJ2-5 | TRBD2 | TRBV6-1 | .
TGTGCCTCCCAGAACAGGGGTGAAGCTTTCTTT | CASQNRGEAFF | TRBJ1-1 | TRBD1 | TRBV19 | many
TGCAGTGCTAGAGATTATGGGATGGGGATTTCTTCACCCCTCCACTTT | CSARDYGMGISSPLHF | TRBJ1-6 | . | TRBV20-1 | .
TGTGCCAGCAGTCCGGGACGATATGTGGGAAGGTATGGCTACACCTTC | CASSPGRYVGRYGYTF | TRBJ1-2 | . | TRBV12-3/TRBV12-4 | many
TGTGCCAGCAGCCCAACGACCCAGGCGAACACTGAAGCTTTCTTT | CASSPTTQANTEAFF | TRBJ1-1 | . | TRBV27 | many
TGTGCCAGCAGCCATACAGGGAAAGAACAGCCCCAGCATTTT | CASSHTGKEQPQHF | TRBJ1-5 | . | TRBV11-3 | many
TGTGCCAGCAGTCGGACAGGGGGGTTCGGAAACTATGGCTACACCTTC | CASSRTGGFGNYGYTF | TRBJ1-2 | TRBD1 | TRBV27 | .
TGTGCCAGCAGCGTAGCGGGAGGCGAGCAGTACTTC | CASSVAGGEQYF | TRBJ2-7 | TRBD2 | TRBV12-3/TRBV12-4 | once
TGTGCCAGCAGACGGGACAGGGCTGGGGAGACCCAGTACTTC | CASRRDRAGETQYF | TRBJ2-5 | TRBD1 | TRBV2 | many
TGCAGTGCTAGGTGGGGCAGGAGTTTTGATGGCTACACCTTC | CSARWGRSFDGYTF | TRBJ1-2 | . | TRBV20-1 | many
TGTGCCAGCCGTGGCAGAACTAACTATGGCTACACCTTC | CASRGRTNYGYTF | TRBJ1-2 | . | TRBV6-2/TRBV6-3 | .
TGCGCCAGCAGCTTGGGGATCGGGGAGCTGTTTTTT | CASSLGIGELFF | TRBJ2-2 | . | TRBV5-1 | many
TGTGCCACGCAAGCGGACAGGGGGCCCTACGAGCAGTACTTC | CATQADRGPYEQYF | TRBJ2-7 | TRBD1 | TRBV10-3 | many
TGTGCCAGTAGTCCTCTCCGGCCGGGACACGGGGGTCAGCCCCAGCATTTT | CASSPLRPGHGGQPQHF | TRBJ1-5 | . | TRBV19 | many
TGTGCCAGCAGTTTAGGACAGGGGGCCGCGGAGCTGTTTTTT | CASSLGQGAAELFF | TRBJ2-2 | TRBD1 | TRBV12-3/TRBV12-4 | many
TGTGCCTGGAGTGGTTTTCCCTCTGGGGCCAACGTCCTGACTTTC | CAWSGFPSGANVLTF | TRBJ2-6 | . | TRBV30 | many
TGTGCCAGCAGCCAAGAGCTTCCGGGCACTGAAGCTTTCTTT | CASSQELPGTEAFF | TRBJ1-1 | . | TRBV4-2 | many
TGTGCCACCAGCAGATTTCGGACCTACGAGCAGTACTTC | CATSRFRTYEQYF | TRBJ2-7 | . | TRBV15 | many
TGTGCCAGCAGTCCCGTTAGGGCTCTGGAGCAGTACTTC | CASSPVRALEQYF | TRBJ2-7 | . | TRBV2 | many
TGTGCCAGCAGAAGGGACATAAAATACGAGCAGTACTTC | CASRRDIKYEQYF | TRBJ2-7 | . | TRBV6-1 | .